Presented here are 18 T cell receptor beta chains from one specimen sequenced in a study of blood T cell repertoires in COVID-19. TCRdb's table, derived via immunoSEQ multiplex PCR, lists solely in-frame clones and lacks some. The sample lists about 180,000 clones; about 81% were seen once. The specimen sequenced was peripheral blood. The receptors here all came from a woman aged 80 or over with COVID-19, enrolled during active disease.

The chain combines TRBV5-5 with TRBJ2-2; D is possibly TRBD2 (5 bases). The CDR3 spans 13 residues. CDR1 and CDR2 from the germline V gene are SGHKS and YYEKEE (reference sequence). V was pared by 0 bases and J by 6 bases, with 6 bases between. This CDR3 is CASSLGSAGELFF. DNA of the CDR3: TGTGCCAGCAGCTTGGGTAGCGCCGGGGAGCTGTTTTTT.

This clone was counted once. The chain uses TRBV18 and TRBJ1-1; perhaps TRBD1 as D (6 bases). CDR3 length: 15 amino acids. Germline CDR1 KGHSH, CDR2 LQKENI. V lost 8 bases to trimming and J lost 0 bases, with 16 bases between them. The CDR3 here is CASQSNQGMNTEAFF. CDR3 nucleotide sequence: TGTGCCAGCCAATCCAATCAGGGGATGAACACTGAAGCTTTCTTT.

This chain uses TRBV28 with TRBJ1-2; D possibly corresponds to TRBD1 (6 bases). This CDR3 is 11 amino acids long. The V gene's germline CDR1 is MDHEN and CDR2 SYDVKM. The CDR3 sequence is CVVRQDYGYTF. The DNA of the CDR3 is TGTGTCGTTCGACAGGACTATGGCTACACCTTC.

The chain joins TRBV11-2 to TRBJ2-1; the D is unclear. Trimming stripped 7 bases from V and 8 bases from J, with 12 bases between. The CDR3 totals 12 residues. Germline-derived CDR1 and CDR2 are SGHAT and FQNNGV. The CDR3 region is CASTLGSYEQFF. The CDR3 DNA follows: TGTGCCAGCACCCTTGGCTCCTATGAGCAGTTCTTC.

This sequence joins TRBV7-2 and TRBJ2-2; D perhaps matches TRBD2 (6 bases). Germline V gene sequence: CDR1 SGHTA, CDR2 FQGNSA. This CDR3 is 14 amino acids long. Trimming removed 8 bases from V and 7 bases from J, with 17 bases in between. CDR3 DNA sequence: TGTGCCAGCCGATCCGGGCTAGCGCTCGGGGAGCTGTTTTTT. This encodes CASRSGLALGELFF. The full variable domain, with the rest looked up from reference TRBV7-2 and TRBJ2-2, is GAGVSQSPSNKVTEKGKDVELRCDPISGHTALYWYRQSLGQGLEFLIYFQGNSAPDKSGLPSDRFSAERTGGSVSTLTIQRTQQEDSAVYLCASRSGLALGELFFGEGSRLTVL.

V is TRBV6-6 and J is TRBJ2-5; 13 positions agree with TRBD2. Germline V gene sequence: CDR1 MNHNY, CDR2 SVGAGI (reference sequence). The CDR3 spans 15 residues. The V segment lost 6 bases and the J segment 5 bases; nucleotides outside the gene matches: 6. DNA for the CDR3: TGTGCCAGCAGGTCCGGGACTAGCGGGACGGAGACCCAGTACTTC. It encodes CASRSGTSGTETQYF.

This chain connects TRBV25-1 to TRBJ1-2; perhaps TRBD1 as D (6 bases). Per the germline V gene, CDR1 is MGHDK and CDR2 is SYGVNS. Trimming left V 5 bases short and J 6 bases short, with 13 bases between. The CDR3 loop spans 13 amino acids. CDR3 in amino acids: CASSPGTYNGYTF. DNA for the CDR3: TGTGCCAGCAGTCCCGGGACATACAATGGCTACACCTTC.

This chain connects TRBV27 to TRBJ2-7; the match to TRBD1 covers 9 bases. Trimming cost V 10 bases and J 5 bases; bases outside gene matches: 9. Germline V gives CDR1 MNHEY, CDR2 SMNVEV (reference sequence). The CDR3 has 13 residues. The CDR3 sequence: CATGTGFINEQYF. CDR3 coding DNA: TGTGCCACTGGGACAGGGTTCATAAACGAGCAGTACTTC.

The CDR3 DNA is TGCGCCAGCAGCCAAGATGGGTATGGGACAGGGGGCTCCTACGAGCAGTACTTC. It yields the protein CASSQDGYGTGGSYEQYF. The chain carries TRBV4-1 and TRBJ2-7; 11 nucleotides match TRBD1. The trim removed 0 bases at V and 0 bases at J, leaving 7 bases unmatched. Germline V lookup: CDR1 MGHRA, CDR2 YSYEKL. CDR3 length: 18 residues.

The chain is built from TRBV15 and TRBJ1-2, with 8 bases identical to TRBD1. The CDR3 length is 14 residues. Germline V CDR1 and CDR2: LNHNV, YYDKDF (reference sequence). V lost 5 bases, J lost 4 bases, and 6 bases stayed unmatched. CDR3 in DNA: TGTGCCACCAGCGTCACCGGGACAGGCTATGGCTACACCTTC. It codes for CATSVTGTGYGYTF.

This sequence joins TRBV5-4 and TRBJ1-4; D uncertain. The CDR3 length is 13 residues. V gave up 2 bases and J gave up 4 bases, with 6 bases separating them. Per germline, CDR1 SGHNT and CDR2 YYREEE (reference sequence). The CDR3 region is CASSFQNNEKLFF. The CDR3, as DNA: TGTGCCAGCAGCTTCCAGAATAATGAAAAACTGTTTTTT.

This clone was counted a few times. The J gene is TRBJ1-4, the V gene TRBV6-5, with 8 positions matching TRBD1. The trim removed 7 bases at V and 7 bases at J, leaving 8 bases unmatched. The germline V gene encodes CDR1 MNHEY and CDR2 SVGAGI. The CDR3 spans 14 residues. In DNA, the CDR3 is TGTGCCAGCAAACTTACAGGGGGTAGTGAAAAACTGTTTTTT. It translates to CASKLTGGSEKLFF.

The chain uses TRBV6-5 and TRBJ2-1; 8 positions match TRBD1. The CDR3 has 15 amino acids. The V segment lost 6 bases and the J segment 8 bases; nucleotides outside the gene matches: 12. The germline V gene encodes CDR1 MNHEY and CDR2 SVGAGI. The CDR3 reads CASSGGRTGSDEQFF. CDR3 in DNA: TGTGCCAGCAGCGGTGGGCGGACAGGGAGCGATGAGCAGTTCTTC.

The chain recombines TRBV6-5 with TRBJ1-6; D is possibly TRBD1 (5 bases). This CDR3 has 14 amino acids. Per the germline V gene, CDR1 is MNHEY and CDR2 is SVGAGI. Trimming removed 8 bases from V and 7 bases from J, with 15 bases in between. In nucleotides, the CDR3 is TGTGCCAGCCGAGGGCAGGGACTAAATTCACCCCTCCACTTT. Protein product: CASRGQGLNSPLHF.

The chain uses TRBV21-1 and TRBJ2-5; the table calls TRBD1, which could not be checked here. TRBV21-1 is assigned pseudogene status. CDR3 length equals 14 residues. As DNA, the CDR3 is TGTGCCAGCAGCCGACGGGACAGACAAGAGACCCAGTACTTC. It encodes CASSRRDRQETQYF.

The J gene is TRBJ1-2, the V gene TRBV4-3; D not resolved. Germline V gene lookup returns CDR1 LGHNA and CDR2 YSLEER. V was cut by 1 base and J by 0 bases, with 9 bases left in between. The CDR3 totals 15 residues. The CDR3 DNA is TGCGCCAGCAGCCAAGTTATCTCTTCTAACTATGGCTACACCTTC. Translated, it gives CASSQVISSNYGYTF.

This chain joins TRBV19 and TRBJ2-7, with D possibly being TRBD2 (6 bases). This CDR3 is 13 amino acids long. The V end lost 3 bases, the J end lost 6 bases, and 12 bases lay between the germline ends. The germline CDR1 and CDR2 sequences are LNHDA and SQIVND (reference sequence). The CDR3 DNA sequence: TGTGCCAGTAGTATCCTGGCGGGATTCGAGCAGTACTTC. Translated, it gives CASSILAGFEQYF.

This clone has only a few counts. The chain couples TRBV9 to TRBJ1-5, with D possibly matching TRBD1 (5 bases). The ends were cut back, 2 bases at V and 5 bases at J, with 8 bases in the middle. The CDR3 runs 13 residues. Germline V gene data show CDR1 as SGDLS and CDR2 as YYNGEE. The CDR3 protein is CASSVGPDQPQHF. In DNA form, the CDR3 reads TGTGCCAGCAGCGTGGGGCCCGATCAGCCCCAGCATTTT.